This T cell receptor beta chain derives from a study of T cells in Graves' hyperthyroidism and ophthalmopathy. As for the study in general: Before any treatment, at initial diagnosis, peripheral blood was collected.

The CDR3 has 14 amino acids. Trimming removed 6 bases from V and 4 bases from J; junction bases left unmatched: 10. The germline CDR1 and CDR2 sequences are SQVTM and ANQGSEA. Amplification yielded TCR beta CDR3 regions, with RNA transcripts as the source. In the first-round RT-PCR of the TCR CDR3, the HTBI primer set was used. MiXCR, applied by TCRdb to the multiplex PCR reads, yields one record per CDR3 protein. The table includes over 45,000 distinct CDR3 sequences, around 50% detected once. This clonotype was recorded only once. The source material was blood. This TCR derives from a woman aged 25 to 39 with Graves' ophthalmopathy. This rearrangement joins TRBV29-1 to TRBJ2-5; 8 bases line up with TRBD1. CDR3 in DNA: TGCAGCGTGGGAGCAGGGGGCGCGGGAGAGACCCAGTACTTC. It translates to CSVGAGGAGETQYF. The full variable domain, completed using reference TRBV29-1 and TRBJ2-5, is SAVISQKPSRDICQRGTSLTIQCQVDSQVTMMFWYRQQPGQSLTLIATANQGSEATYESGFVIDKFPISRPNLTFSTLTVSNMSPEDSSIYLCSVGAGGAGETQYFGPGTRLLVL.